This TCR beta chain is from a study of tumor-infiltrating lymphocytes in oesophageal squamous cell carcinoma. TCRdb recomputed calls from the PCR reads with MiXCR, one row per CDR3 protein. The sample lists about 20,000 distinct CDR3 sequences; 30% to 50% were seen once. Germline V CDR1 and CDR2: ENHRY, SYGVKD. The CDR3 has 16 residues. The sequence was obtained from a male donor with esophageal squamous cell carcinoma. Sequenced input: blood. The V call is TRBV10-3, the J call TRBJ2-3, with TRBD1 identical over 9 bases. The DNA end favors TRBJ2-1, so the J call may be wrong. This chain's CDR3 is CAISEPTGTGINEQFF. In DNA form, the CDR3 reads TGTGCCATCAGTGAGCCCACCGGGACAGGGATCAATGAGCAGTTCTTC.